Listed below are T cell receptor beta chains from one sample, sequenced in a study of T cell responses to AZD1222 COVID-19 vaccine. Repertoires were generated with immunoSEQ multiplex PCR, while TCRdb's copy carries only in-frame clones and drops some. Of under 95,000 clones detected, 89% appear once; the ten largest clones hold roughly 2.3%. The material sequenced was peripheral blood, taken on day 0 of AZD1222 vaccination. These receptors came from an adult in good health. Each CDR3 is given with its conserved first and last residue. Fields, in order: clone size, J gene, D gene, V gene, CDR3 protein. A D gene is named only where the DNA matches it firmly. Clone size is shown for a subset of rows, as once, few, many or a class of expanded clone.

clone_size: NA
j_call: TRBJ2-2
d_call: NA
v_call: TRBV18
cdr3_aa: CASSGTGRSTGELFF

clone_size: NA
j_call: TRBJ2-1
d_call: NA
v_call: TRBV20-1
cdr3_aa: CSVWNNEQFF

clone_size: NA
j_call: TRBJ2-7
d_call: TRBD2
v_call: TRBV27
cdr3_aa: CASSPHRSGSYEQYF

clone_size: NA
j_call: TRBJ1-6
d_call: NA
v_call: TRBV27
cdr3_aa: CASSLIQGDITLHF

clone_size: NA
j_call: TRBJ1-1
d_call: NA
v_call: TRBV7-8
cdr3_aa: CASTINREGTEAFF

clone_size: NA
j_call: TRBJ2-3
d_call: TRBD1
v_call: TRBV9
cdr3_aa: CASSPPRTGPITDTQYF

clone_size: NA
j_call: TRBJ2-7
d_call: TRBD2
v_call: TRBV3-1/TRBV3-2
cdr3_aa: CASSQDWASGSSYEQYF

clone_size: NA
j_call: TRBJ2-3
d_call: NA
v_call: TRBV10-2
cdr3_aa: CASSESYGSTDTQYF

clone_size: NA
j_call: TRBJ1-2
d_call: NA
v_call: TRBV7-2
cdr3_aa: CASSLGGVAYQGPKYGYTF

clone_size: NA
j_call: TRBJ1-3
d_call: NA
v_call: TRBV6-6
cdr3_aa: CASSYSSGSGNTIYF

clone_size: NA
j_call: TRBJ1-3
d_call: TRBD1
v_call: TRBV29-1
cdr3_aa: CSVLRDRGSRTIYF

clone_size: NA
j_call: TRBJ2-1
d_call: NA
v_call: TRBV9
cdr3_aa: CASSPSAASYNEQFF

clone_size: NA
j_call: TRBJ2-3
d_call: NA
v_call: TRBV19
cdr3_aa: CASKLPGEDTQYF

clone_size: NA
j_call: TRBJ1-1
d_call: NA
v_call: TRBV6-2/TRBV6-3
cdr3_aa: CASSYVINTEAFF

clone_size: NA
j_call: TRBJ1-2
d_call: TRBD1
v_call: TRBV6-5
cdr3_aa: CASSRGQLYGYTF

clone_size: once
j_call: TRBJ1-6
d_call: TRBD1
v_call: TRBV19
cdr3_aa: CASSIEADRGLSPLHF

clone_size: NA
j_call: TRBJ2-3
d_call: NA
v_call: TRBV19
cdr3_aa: CASKSSPGVGTDTQYF

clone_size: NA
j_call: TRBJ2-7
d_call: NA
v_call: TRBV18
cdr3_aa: CASSPPGAGIGYEQYF

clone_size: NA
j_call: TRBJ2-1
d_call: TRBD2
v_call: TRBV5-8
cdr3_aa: CASSLAGLAEQFF

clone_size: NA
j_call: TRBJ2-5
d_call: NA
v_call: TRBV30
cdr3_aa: CAWSVEFFPATQYF

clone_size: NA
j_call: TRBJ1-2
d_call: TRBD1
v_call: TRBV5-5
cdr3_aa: CASSPDTGGYGYTF

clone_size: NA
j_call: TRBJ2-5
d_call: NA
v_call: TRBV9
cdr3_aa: CASSVGFVETQYF

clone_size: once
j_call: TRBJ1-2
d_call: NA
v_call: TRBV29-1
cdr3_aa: CSVDLGNYGYTF

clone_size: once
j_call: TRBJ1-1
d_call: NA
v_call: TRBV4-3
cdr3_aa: CASSQDWGWAGANTEAFF

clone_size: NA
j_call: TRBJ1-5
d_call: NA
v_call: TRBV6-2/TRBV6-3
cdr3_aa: CASSYNSNDSPSFAQPQHF

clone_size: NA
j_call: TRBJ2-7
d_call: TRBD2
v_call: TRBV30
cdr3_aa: CAWSGTSGRYYEQYF

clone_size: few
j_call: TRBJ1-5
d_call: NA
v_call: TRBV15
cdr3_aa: CATSSGTGHSNQPQHF

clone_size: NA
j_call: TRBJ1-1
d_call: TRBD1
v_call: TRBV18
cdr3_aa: CASSRTGQVNTEAFF

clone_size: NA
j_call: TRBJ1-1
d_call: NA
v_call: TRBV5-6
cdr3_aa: CASSLFDTEAFF

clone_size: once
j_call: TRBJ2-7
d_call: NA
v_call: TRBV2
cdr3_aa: CASSEGGALEYEQYF

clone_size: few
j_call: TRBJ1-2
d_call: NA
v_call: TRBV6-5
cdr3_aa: CASRDDRNYGYTF

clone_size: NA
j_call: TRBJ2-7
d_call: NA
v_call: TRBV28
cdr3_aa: CATRGPTIYEQYF

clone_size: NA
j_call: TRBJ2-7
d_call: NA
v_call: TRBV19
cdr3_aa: CASSISGNNEQYF

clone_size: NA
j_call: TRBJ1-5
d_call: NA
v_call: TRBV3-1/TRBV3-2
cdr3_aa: CASSQGGSNQPQHF

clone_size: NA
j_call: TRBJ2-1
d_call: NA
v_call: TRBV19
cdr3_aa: CASRPHRATGDNEQFF

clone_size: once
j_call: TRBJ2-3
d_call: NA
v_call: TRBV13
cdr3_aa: CASTDTDTQYF

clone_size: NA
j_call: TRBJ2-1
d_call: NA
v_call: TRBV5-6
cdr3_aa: CASSFLDGLFSYNEQFF

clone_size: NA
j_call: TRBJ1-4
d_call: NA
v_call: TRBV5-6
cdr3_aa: CASSTYGGKLFF

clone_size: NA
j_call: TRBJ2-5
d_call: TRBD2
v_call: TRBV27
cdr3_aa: CASSSETSGRGETQYF

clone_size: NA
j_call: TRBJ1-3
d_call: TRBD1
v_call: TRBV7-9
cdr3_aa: CASSPLPGTDRGNTIYF

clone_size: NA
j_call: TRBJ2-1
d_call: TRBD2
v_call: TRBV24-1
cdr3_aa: CATSDSTSGHNNEQFF

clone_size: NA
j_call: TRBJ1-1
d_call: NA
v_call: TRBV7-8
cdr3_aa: CASSFIGESEAFF

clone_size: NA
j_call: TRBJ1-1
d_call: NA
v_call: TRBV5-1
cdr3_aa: CASSLGGRTEAFF

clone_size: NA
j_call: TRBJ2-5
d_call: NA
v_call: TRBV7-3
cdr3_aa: CASSSGTNPQETQYF

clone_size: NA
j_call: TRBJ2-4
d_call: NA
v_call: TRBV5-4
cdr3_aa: CASSLETGKNIQYF

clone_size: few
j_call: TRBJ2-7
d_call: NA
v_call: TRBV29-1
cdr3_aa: CSVEVGGSYEQYF

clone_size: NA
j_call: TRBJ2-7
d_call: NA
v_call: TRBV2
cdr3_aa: CASSPAAYEQYF

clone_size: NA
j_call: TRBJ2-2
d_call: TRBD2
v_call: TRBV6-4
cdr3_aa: CASSVSGGSNTGELFF

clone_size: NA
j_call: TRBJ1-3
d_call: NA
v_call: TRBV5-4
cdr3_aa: CASSLDSPGNTIYF

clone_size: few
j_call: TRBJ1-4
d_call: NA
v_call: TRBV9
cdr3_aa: CASSVFGTNEKLFF

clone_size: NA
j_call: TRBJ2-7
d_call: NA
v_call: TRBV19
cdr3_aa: CASSVRVATYEQYF

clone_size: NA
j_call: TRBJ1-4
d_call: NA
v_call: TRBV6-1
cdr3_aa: CASSELDEGGRVFF

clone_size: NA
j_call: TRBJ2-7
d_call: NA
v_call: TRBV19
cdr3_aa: CASSTHRGTQLLYEQYF

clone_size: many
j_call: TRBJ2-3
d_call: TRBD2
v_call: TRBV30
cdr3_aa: CAWSAAGGRKDTQYF